Included here is one T cell receptor beta chain sequence, with context. Its antigen is currently not known. Within one base of it there is no much larger clone, and no base qualities were kept. Memory CD4+ T cells were sorted ex vivo from peripheral blood of narcolepsy patients and healthy controls for TCR Vbeta sequencing. The data were obtained in a study of T cells in narcolepsy listed by TCRdb under 2018. Context from the whole study: The study enrolled patients with narcolepsy type 1 or type 2 (NT1, NT2) together with healthy control donors. To look for autoreactive T cells in narcolepsy patients that target self-antigens of hypocretin neurons (hypocretin, TRIB2), the study used TCR Vbeta sequencing to follow clonotypes in blood and CSF. On the study overall, not on this receptor specifically: Patients and controls had comparable numbers of sequenced blood memory CD4+ clonotypes, averaging about 37,000 and 33,000, respectively. According to the report, autoreactive clonotypes were detected serially in the blood of the same patients and of different patients, but not in healthy controls. Plots comparing CSF and blood CD4+ T cell clonotypes from the same patient highlighted HCRT-specific and TRIB2-specific autoreactive clonotypes. Certain blood memory CD4+ repertoires from patients and controls had no sequences that matched autoreactive T cell clones.

Library method: the immunoSEQ multiplex PCR assay. Sourced from immuneACCESS, this table was stored by TCRdb with only in-frame sequences that have V and J called. A share of the clones is absent; for the studies checked, an unresolved V gene accounts for under half, and the remainder has no known explanation. Present in this sample are 27,000 or so clones, roughly 74% of which were seen just once. Nearly 3.5% of the sample lies in the top ten. This receptor was taken from a human donor with narcolepsy. Material: CD45RA- memory CD4+ T cells from PBMCs. Taken with the paper, the label for cell subset or site translates to: memory T cells sorted ex vivo from peripheral blood.

Here the CDR3 is given as CASSLLALETQYF. Here is the DNA: TGTGCCAGCAGCTTATTAGCGTTAGAGACCCAGTACTTC. The sequence is built from TRBV7-2 and TRBJ2-5; a tentative D match to TRBD2 spans 5 bases. CDR1 SGHTA and CDR2 FQGNSA are derived from the germline V gene. The CDR3 goes from the cysteine to the phenylalanine over 13 residues. Only the CDR3 part of the read is kept: 39 bases, read in frame from the first base. V is pared back by 2 bases and J by 4 bases, with 8 bases lying between the germline termini.